This T cell receptor (beta chain) was captured by sequencing in a study of cytomegalovirus exposure and HLA in healthy donors. Primers included in the PCR were 60 Vbeta and 13 Jbeta primers. Profiled with immunoSEQ multiplex PCR; TCRdb holds only in-frame clones, not every one. Of tens of thousands of clones in the sample, roughly 78% were seen once. Germline lookup yields CDR1 SGHAT and CDR2 FQNNGV. The CDR3 contains 12 residues. V shed 1 base and J shed 3 bases, with 4 bases lying between them. The sample comprised PBMCs. This receptor was obtained from a male donor in good health and CMV-seropositive. The chain has TRBV11-2 and TRBJ2-7; no clear D gene. In nucleotides, the CDR3 is TGTGCCAGCAGCTTAGGCTACTACGAGCAGTACTTC. Protein: CASSLGYYEQYF.